Presented here are 20 T cell receptor beta chains from one specimen sequenced in a study of CD8 T cells in ankylosing spondylitis. Findings of the study overall: What seemed typical of ankylosing spondylitis blood was a TCR beta motif built from several highly homologous variants.

TCRdb itself ran the 5' RACE reads through MiXCR, one entry per CDR3 protein. The profile shows more than 600,000 distinct CDR3 sequences, about 20% of them singletons. Their specific antigens are unknown. Input material: blood, either unsorted or a sorted T cell fraction (not recorded which). All receptors come from a male donor with ankylosing spondylitis.

The V gene is TRBV5-1, the J gene TRBJ2-7; 11 bases match TRBD1. V lost 0 bases and J lost 0; bases outside the gene matches: 5. This CDR3 is 17 amino acids long. Germline V lookup: CDR1 SGHRS, CDR2 YFSETQ. The CDR3 reads CASSLETGTGGSYEQYF. The CDR3 DNA follows: TGCGCCAGCAGCTTGGAGACGGGGACAGGGGGCTCCTACGAGCAGTACTTC.

Only a few counts were recorded for this clonotype. V gene TRBV20-1 combines with J gene TRBJ2-1; 13 bases are shared with TRBD2. Trimming took 1 base from V and 7 from J; bases not matched to a gene: 10. The germline V gene has CDR1 DFQATT and CDR2 SNEGSKA (reference sequence). The CDR3 contains 17 residues. This CDR3 is CSARALPTSGGWNEQFF. For the CDR3, the DNA is TGCAGTGCTAGAGCACTCCCGACTAGCGGGGGGTGGAATGAGCAGTTCTTC.

The V gene is TRBV2, the J gene TRBJ2-5; D gene uncertain. This CDR3 spans 12 amino acids. The V gene lost 7 bases and the J gene lost 7 bases, with 13 bases spanning the gap. The germline gives CDR1 SNHLY, CDR2 FYNNEI. Written as DNA, the CDR3 is TGTGCCAGCACCCCATTCCCGGGGACCCAGTACTTC. Amino acid sequence: CASTPFPGTQYF.

The chain links TRBV20-1 to TRBJ1-3; D remains ambiguous. CDR1 DFQATT and CDR2 SNEGSKA come from the germline V gene (reference sequence). The CDR3 length is 15 residues. Trimming took off 3 bases at V and 0 bases at J, with 12 bases between the two ends. CDR3 nucleotides: TGCAGTGCTAGCCCCGACGATCTCTCTGGAAACACCATATATTTT. Translated, it gives CSASPDDLSGNTIYF.

The rearrangement joins TRBV5-5 to TRBJ2-7, with D maybe TRBD2 (6 bases). V lost 2 bases, J lost 2 bases, and 11 bases lay in between. CDR1 and CDR2 (germline): SGHKS, YYEKEE (reference sequence). This CDR3 spans 14 amino acids. CDR3 in amino acids: CASSFLGGTYEQYF. The CDR3 DNA sequence: TGTGCCAGCAGCTTCCTTGGGGGGACCTACGAGCAGTACTTC.

Only a few counts were recorded for this clonotype. The rearrangement uses TRBV24-1 and TRBJ2-5; TRBD2 matches 11 bases. The CDR3 sequence is 14 residues long. Trimming at V came to 8 bases and at J to 3 bases, leaving 4 bases not matched to a gene. The germline CDR1 and CDR2 sequences are KGHDR and SFDVKD. CDR3: CATNETSGKETQYF. The CDR3 DNA is TGTGCCACCAATGAGACTAGCGGGAAAGAGACCCAGTACTTC.

CDR3 loop: CASSLDLGYTF. CDR3 coding DNA: TGTGCCAGCAGTTTAGATTTGGGCTACACCTTC. This chain joins TRBV28 and TRBJ1-2; no clear D. Germline V CDR1 and CDR2: MDHEN, SYDVKM. Trimming pared 2 bases from V and 8 bases from J, leaving 6 bases between. The CDR3 length is 11 residues.

This clonotype was seen more than once but under ten times. J is TRBJ1-2 and V is TRBV10-3; 7 bases are a match to TRBD1. V was pared by 3 bases and J by 6 bases, with 4 bases of the junction left unmatched. This CDR3 contains 13 residues. The germline CDR1 and CDR2 sequences are ENHRY and SYGVKD. In DNA, the CDR3 is TGTGCCATCAGTGAAGGAGGGGGCGATGGCTACACCTTC. Translating it yields CAISEGGGDGYTF.

This clonotype was detected only a few times. The chain recombines TRBV10-3 with TRBJ1-2; no clear D gene. This CDR3 is built from 12 residues. The germline CDR1 and CDR2 sequences are ENHRY and SYGVKD. The V gene lost 3 bases and the J gene lost 4 bases, with 6 bases spanning the gap. This CDR3 reads CAISDAAYGYTF. CDR3 sequence (DNA): TGTGCCATCAGTGATGCTGCCTATGGCTACACCTTC.

There are a few counts of this clonotype. The gene calls are TRBV5-6 and TRBJ2-1, with D possibly called TRBD1 or TRBD2 (6 bases each). CDR1 is SGHDT, CDR2 YYEEEE, per germline. V was shortened by 0 bases and J by 6 bases, with 19 bases between the two germline ends. This CDR3 spans 17 amino acids. The CDR3 region has the DNA TGTGCCAGCAGCTTGGGGGCAGGGGACTTAGGGTTCAATGAGCAGTTCTTC. As protein: CASSLGAGDLGFNEQFF.

This clonotype was recorded a few times. V usage is TRBV6-1 and J usage is TRBJ2-1, with 8 bases lining up with TRBD2. J lost 3 bases, V lost 1 base, and 17 bases had no gene match. Germline CDR1 and CDR2: MNHNS and SASEGT. This CDR3 region has 20 residues. The CDR3 reads CASSEVKGIGAGGGYNEQFF. The DNA of the CDR3 is TGTGCCAGCAGTGAAGTCAAGGGCATTGGTGCCGGGGGGGGCTACAATGAGCAGTTCTTC.

This chain connects TRBV13 to TRBJ1-1, with D perhaps matching TRBD1 (5 bases). The CDR3 is 15 amino acids. V was trimmed by 4 bases and J by 0 bases, leaving 12 bases between them. Per the germline V gene, CDR1 is PRHDT and CDR2 is FYEKMQ (reference sequence). The CDR3 nucleotides read TGTGCCAGCAGCTCCCACGACAGAATGAACACTGAAGCTTTCTTT. This encodes CASSSHDRMNTEAFF.

The sample holds a few counts of this clonotype. This chain uses TRBV6-4 with TRBJ2-2; no firm D call. Deletions cut 0 bases from V and 5 bases from J, with 4 bases between. The CDR3 totals 13 residues. Germline CDR1 is MRHNA and CDR2 is SNTAGT. The CDR3 DNA follows: TGTGCCAGCAGTGACTCAGCGACCGGGGAGCTGTTTTTT. Translation: CASSDSATGELFF.

This clonotype has a count of ten or more. The genes are TRBV5-1 and TRBJ2-2; possibly TRBD2 for D (5 bases). Trimming took off 2 bases at V and 4 bases at J, with 9 bases between the two ends. The length of the CDR3 is 14 residues. In germline, CDR1 is SGHRS, CDR2 YFSETQ. The CDR3: CASSLYGGTGELFF. CDR3 nucleotide sequence: TGCGCCAGCAGCTTATATGGAGGCACCGGGGAGCTGTTTTTT.

The V and J genes are TRBV4-1 and TRBJ2-7; D assignment may be TRBD1 or TRBD2 (5 bases each). CDR1 and CDR2 (germline): MGHRA, YSYEKL. This CDR3 has 13 residues. Trimming removed 0 bases at V and 9 bases at J, with 12 bases between. The CDR3 is CASSQDERDGQYF. Written as DNA, the CDR3 is TGCGCCAGCAGCCAAGATGAAAGGGACGGGCAGTACTTC.

The rearrangement uses TRBV5-6 and TRBJ1-2; no firm D call. This CDR3 comprises 13 residues. Trimming took 3 bases from V and 7 from J, leaving 13 bases between them. Germline values: CDR1 SGHDT, CDR2 YYEEEE. CDR3 amino acids: CASSYPLGFGYTF. The CDR3 DNA reads TGTGCCAGCAGCTACCCGCTGGGGTTTGGCTACACCTTC.

The gene calls are TRBV28 and TRBJ2-4; D is unresolved. Trimming removed 6 bases at V and 7 bases at J, with 10 bases between. The CDR3 is made up of 12 amino acids. Germline CDR1 reads MDHEN; CDR2 reads SYDVKM. The CDR3 loop is CASSRTTNIQYF. Written as DNA, the CDR3 is TGTGCCAGCAGCCGGACCACTAACATTCAGTACTTC.

The sample holds a few counts of this clonotype. V gene TRBV9 combines with J gene TRBJ1-1; 8 nucleotides align to TRBD1. Germline CDR1 reads SGDLS; CDR2 reads YYNGEE. The CDR3 runs to 14 residues. The V gene end was trimmed by 3 bases and the J gene end by 4 bases; junction bases not matched to a gene: 5. As DNA, the CDR3 is TGTGCCAGCAGCGCCTCCGGGACAGGCACTGAAGCTTTCTTT. Its translation is CASSASGTGTEAFF.

The chain carries TRBV30 and TRBJ2-5; no firm D call. V lost 5 bases and J 5 bases, leaving 15 bases between the germline ends. CDR1 and CDR2 from the germline V gene are GTSNPN and SVGIG (reference sequence). This CDR3 region has 13 residues. The CDR3 loop is CAWSDGFWETQYF. In DNA, the CDR3 is TGTGCCTGGTCGGATGGGTTTTGGGAGACCCAGTACTTC.

This chain connects TRBV30 to TRBJ2-3; 7 bases agree with TRBD1. Per the germline V gene, CDR1 is GTSNPN and CDR2 is SVGIG (reference sequence). The CDR3 contains 13 residues. V dropped 5 bases and J dropped 2; count of bases not matched to a gene: 4. CDR3 bases: TGTGCCTGGGGACAGGATAACACAGATACGCAGTATTTT. This codes for CAWGQDNTDTQYF.